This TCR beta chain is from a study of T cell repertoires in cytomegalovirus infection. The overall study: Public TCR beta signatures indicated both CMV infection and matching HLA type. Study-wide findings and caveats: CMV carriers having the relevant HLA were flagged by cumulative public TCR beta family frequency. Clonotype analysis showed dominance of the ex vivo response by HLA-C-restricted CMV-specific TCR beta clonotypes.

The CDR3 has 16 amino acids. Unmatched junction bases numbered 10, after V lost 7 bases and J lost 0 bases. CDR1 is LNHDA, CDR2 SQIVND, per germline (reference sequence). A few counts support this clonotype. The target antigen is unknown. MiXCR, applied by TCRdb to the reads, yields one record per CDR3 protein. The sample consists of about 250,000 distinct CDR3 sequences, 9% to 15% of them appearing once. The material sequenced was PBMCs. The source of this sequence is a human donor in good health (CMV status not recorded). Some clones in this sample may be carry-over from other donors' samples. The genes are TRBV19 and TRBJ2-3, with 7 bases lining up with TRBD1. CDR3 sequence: CASKDDRTGSTDTQYF. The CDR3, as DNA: TGTGCCAGTAAGGATGACCGGACAGGAAGCACAGATACGCAGTATTTT.